This note documents a single T cell receptor beta chain sequence. This sample is drawn from a study of blood T cell repertoires in COVID-19. Study context: The United States, Italy and Spain provided the acute and convalescent COVID-19 samples. From T cells, B-cell-depleted T cells, or PBMCs came the material, which was cDNA or gDNA.

Per the study methods: For nucleated cells, counts were estimated from reference gene primer amplification. TCRdb keeps only in-frame clones here, not all; method: immunoSEQ multiplex PCR. The D gene and trimming were derived from the DNA, and the V and J assignments and clone size from that table. The data show over 80,000 clones, about 87% seen once. This TCR came from a human donor in a cohort sampled during active COVID-19. The source material was peripheral blood.

The CDR3, as DNA: TGTGCCAGCAGCTTAGATCGAATCCAGGGCGGCACCGGGGAGCTGTTTTTT. This codes for CASSLDRIQGGTGELFF. This sequence joins TRBV11-2 and TRBJ2-2; D may be TRBD1 (5 bases). The CDR3 is made up of 17 amino acids. Trimming pared 0 bases from V and 4 bases from J, leaving 15 bases between. Germline lookup yields CDR1 SGHAT and CDR2 FQNNGV.